Sequencing of this T cell receptor (beta chain) was carried out in a study of T cell changes during pregnancy in multiple sclerosis. V shed 6 bases and J shed 0 bases, with 11 bases lying between them. CDR3 length equals 13 residues. Germline loops: CDR1 SQVTM, CDR2 ANQGSEA. The table came from immunoSEQ multiplex PCR; TCRdb's copy has only in-frame clones and leaves some out. The table lists over 70,000 clones, about 94% of them singletons. This chain joins TRBV29-1 and TRBJ1-1; D unresolved. Sequenced material: peripheral blood, taken in the third trimester of pregnancy. The clonotype originates from a female donor with multiple sclerosis, enrolled in a pregnancy study. The CDR3 DNA follows: TGCAGCGTCCCGGGGAGGGTGAACACTGAAGCTTTCTTT. It specifies CSVPGRVNTEAFF.